This entry describes one T cell receptor (beta chain). Antigen: not known. This sample was included in a study of T cell responses to AZD1222 COVID-19 vaccine. General study points: Among the donors, most were white British and more were female, and clonal diversity was possibly underestimated.

Here immunoSEQ multiplex PCR was the method, and the copy in TCRdb shows in-frame clones only, minus some. This sample has just under 90,000 clones, with 75% to 90% found just once. With 5 bases removed from V and 7 bases from J, the gap between germline ends came to 11 bases. CDR3 length: 12 residues. Germline CDR1 and CDR2: SGHNT and YENEEA. This sequence joins TRBV11-3 and TRBJ1-1; D is undetermined. The sequencing here drew on peripheral blood, taken 28 days after the second AZD1222 dose. The sequence came from an adult who received the AZD1222 COVID-19 vaccine. The CDR3 reads CASSLVGSEAFF. In DNA form, the CDR3 reads TGTGCCAGCAGCCTAGTGGGCAGTGAAGCTTTCTTT.